This T cell receptor beta chain was documented in a study of cytomegalovirus exposure and HLA in healthy donors. Study details: As an earlier analysis found, 150 million to 200 million T cells yielded over 95 million unique TCR beta sequences.

Overall study results and limits: About 87% or about 30% of the time was how often most TCR beta V segments were productive, according to an earlier analysis.

In regard to this clone: Its antigen remains unidentified.

PCR used 60 Vbeta primers and 13 Jbeta primers. Profiled with immunoSEQ multiplex PCR; TCRdb holds only in-frame clones, not every one. The table has approximately 110,000 clones, under 85% seen once. The V gene lost 5 bases and the J gene lost 6 bases, with 10 bases spanning the gap. CDR3 size: 12 residues. Germline V CDR1 and CDR2: SQVTM, ANQGSEA. The sequenced sample was PBMCs. J is TRBJ1-4 and V is TRBV29-1; no firm D call. This TCR derives from a middle-aged man in good health and CMV-seronegative. The CDR3 nucleotides read TGCAGCGTTCTACCCCCCGATGAAAAACTGTTTTTT. Translated: CSVLPPDEKLFF. The full variable domain, its missing parts supplied by reference TRBV29-1 and TRBJ1-4, is SAVISQKPSRDICQRGTSLTIQCQVDSQVTMMFWYRQQPGQSLTLIATANQGSEATYESGFVIDKFPISRPNLTFSTLTVSNMSPEDSSIYLCSVLPPDEKLFFGSGTQLSVL.